This entry lists 22 T cell receptor beta chains sequenced from one sample in a study of early T cells in non-severe SARS-CoV-2 infection. TCRdb called the 5' RACE reads again in MiXCR, with one record for every CDR3 protein. The repertoire holds fewer than 40,000 distinct CDR3 sequences, about 5.2% seen once, with 3.5% in the top ten. Sequencing was done on a sample of whole blood. These receptors were collected from an adult who was a healthcare worker with PCR-confirmed SARS-CoV-2 infection or an uninfected control (not recorded which).

This clonotype was counted ten times or more. The rearrangement joins TRBV7-6 to TRBJ1-6; D uncertain. There are 14 residues in the CDR3. V was pared by 4 bases and J by 7 bases, with 11 bases between. Germline V lookup: CDR1 SGHVS, CDR2 FNYEAQ. The CDR3 bases are TGTGCCAGCAGCTCCACATTTTCCAATTCACCCCTCCACTTT. Translating it yields CASSSTFSNSPLHF.

This clonotype was found many times. The chain has TRBV7-2 and TRBJ1-2; D is unresolved. The germline V and J ends were trimmed by 4 bases and 8 bases, with 8 bases remaining between them. The germline V gene has CDR1 SGHTA and CDR2 FQGNSA. The CDR3 consists of 11 residues. The CDR3 loop is CASSYKTGYTF. CDR3 nucleotides: TGTGCCAGCAGCTATAAAACAGGCTACACCTTC.

This clonotype was counted ten times or more. V gene TRBV9 combines with J gene TRBJ2-2; D is unclear. Germline lookup yields CDR1 SGDLS and CDR2 YYNGEE. Trimming removed 0 bases from V and 6 bases from J, with 6 bases in between. The CDR3 is made up of 13 amino acids. The CDR3 DNA follows: TGTGCCAGCAGCGTAGGAGAGTCCGGGGAGCTGTTTTTT. Translating it yields CASSVGESGELFF. The full variable domain, in which reference TRBV9 and TRBJ2-2 provide the parts outside the CDR3, is DSGVTQTPKHLITATGQRVTLRCSPRSGDLSVYWYQQSLDQGLQFLIQYYNGEERAKGNILERFSAQQFPDLHSELNLSSLELGDSALYFCASSVGESGELFFGEGSRLTVL.

This clonotype was observed at least ten times. The chain is built from TRBV7-9 and TRBJ2-3, with D perhaps matching TRBD1 (5 bases). Germline-derived CDR1 and CDR2 are SEHNR and FQNEAQ (reference sequence). The CDR3 spans 15 residues. The ends were cut back, 2 bases at V and 2 bases at J, with 11 bases in the middle. The CDR3 nucleotides are TGTGCCAGCAGCTTATGGGGCCCCCACACAGATACGCAGTATTTT. Amino acid sequence: CASSLWGPHTDTQYF.

This clonotype was detected ten times or more. The gene calls are TRBV5-1 and TRBJ2-7, with 13 nucleotides matching TRBD2. V gave up 3 bases and J gave up 5 bases; unmatched junction bases: 5. Germline values: CDR1 SGHRS, CDR2 YFSETQ. The CDR3 spans 15 residues. The CDR3 sequence is CASSSGTSGTNEQYF. CDR3 DNA sequence: TGCGCCAGCAGCTCCGGGACTAGCGGGACAAACGAGCAGTACTTC.

V gene TRBV4-3 combines with J gene TRBJ2-1; D is perhaps TRBD2 (6 bases). This CDR3 has 15 amino acids. V shed 4 bases and J shed 4 bases, with 14 bases lying between them. Germline V gives CDR1 LGHNA, CDR2 YSLEER. CDR3 protein: CASSLRDGGYNEQFF. DNA of the CDR3: TGCGCCAGCAGCCTGCGGGACGGGGGTTACAATGAGCAGTTCTTC.

Ten or more counts support this clonotype. The gene calls are TRBV20-1 and TRBJ1-3; no reliable D call. The germline CDR1 and CDR2 sequences are DFQATT and SNEGSKA (reference sequence). Deletions cut 2 bases from V and 0 bases from J, with 11 bases between. CDR3 length equals 15 residues. The CDR3 DNA is TGCAGTGCTAGATTGGCAGCAAGCTCTGGAAACACCATATATTTT. Protein product: CSARLAASSGNTIYF.

This chain uses TRBV7-8 with TRBJ2-1, with D possibly being TRBD2 (6 bases). Germline V lookup: CDR1 SGHVS, CDR2 FQNEAQ. Trimming stripped 4 bases from V and 3 bases from J, with 13 bases between. The CDR3 extends over 15 amino acids. The CDR3 bases are TGTGCCAGCAGCTCATCGGGACTTCGCTACAATGAGCAGTTCTTC. It encodes CASSSSGLRYNEQFF.

This clonotype is medium-sized within its sample. V and J are TRBV29-1 and TRBJ2-1, with TRBD2 matching 7 bases. In germline, CDR1 is SQVTM, CDR2 ANQGSEA. V dropped 4 bases and J dropped 1; count of bases not matched to a gene: 7. The CDR3 consists of 15 residues. CDR3 DNA: TGCAGCGTTGGGGAGGGGCGGCGGTCCTACAATGAGCAGTTCTTC. Amino acid sequence: CSVGEGRRSYNEQFF.

At least ten counts were recorded for this clonotype. The J gene is TRBJ2-3, the V gene TRBV7-2; TRBD1 is a possible D gene (6 bases). Germline V lookup: CDR1 SGHTA, CDR2 FQGNSA. This CDR3 comprises 20 residues. V lost 3 bases and J 2 bases, leaving 27 bases between the germline ends. Here the CDR3 DNA reads TGTGCCAGCAGCTTGCTCGCTAAACCCGGGCAGGGGAGACCCACAGATACGCAGTATTTT. Its translation is CASSLLAKPGQGRPTDTQYF. Full variable domain (missing parts from reference TRBV7-2 and TRBJ2-3): GAGVSQSPSNKVTEKGKDVELRCDPISGHTALYWYRQSLGQGLEFLIYFQGNSAPDKSGLPSDRFSAERTGGSVSTLTIQRTQQEDSAVYLCASSLLAKPGQGRPTDTQYFGPGTRLTVL.

The sample holds many counts of this clonotype. The chain recombines TRBV7-2 with TRBJ2-1; 12 bases map to TRBD2. This CDR3 spans 15 amino acids. The V segment lost 1 base and the J segment 9 bases; nucleotides outside the gene matches: 4. Germline CDR1 is SGHTA and CDR2 is FQGNSA. CDR3 protein: CASSLGTSGIGEQFF. CDR3 bases: TGTGCCAGCAGCTTAGGGACTAGCGGGATAGGTGAGCAGTTCTTC. Drawing the rest from reference TRBV7-2 and TRBJ2-1, the complete variable domain is GAGVSQSPSNKVTEKGKDVELRCDPISGHTALYWYRQSLGQGLEFLIYFQGNSAPDKSGLPSDRFSAERTGGSVSTLTIQRTQQEDSAVYLCASSLGTSGIGEQFFGPGTRLTVL.

Ten or more counts support this clonotype. This chain connects TRBV7-2 to TRBJ1-6; D unresolved. Trimming pared 1 base from V and 5 bases from J, leaving 15 bases between. Per germline, CDR1 SGHTA and CDR2 FQGNSA. The CDR3 sequence is 17 residues long. The CDR3 DNA reads as TGTGCCAGCAGCTTAGTCCTGTCAGGAATAGATAATTCACCCCTCCACTTT. It specifies CASSLVLSGIDNSPLHF.

The J gene is TRBJ2-1, the V gene TRBV5-4; maybe TRBD1 (5 bases). Trimming stripped 1 base from V and 8 bases from J, with 10 bases between. CDR1 and CDR2 (germline): SGHNT, YYREEE (reference sequence). The CDR3 spans 13 residues. The CDR3 DNA follows: TGTGCCAGCAGCTTGCCGCAGGGCGATGAGCAGTTCTTC. As protein: CASSLPQGDEQFF.

This clonotype was seen repeatedly, ten times or more. The rearrangement links TRBV27 to TRBJ2-3; D possibly uses TRBD1 or TRBD2 (5 bases each). The CDR3 has 13 residues. Germline loops: CDR1 MNHEY, CDR2 SMNVEV (reference sequence). V lost 6 bases and J 4 bases, leaving 11 bases between the germline ends. CDR3 bases: TGTGCCAGCAGATCCCGGGGCGCAGATACGCAGTATTTT. Translation: CASRSRGADTQYF.

This clonotype was seen a handful of times. V gene TRBV28 combines with J gene TRBJ2-3; 10 bases are shared with TRBD2. Germline V lookup: CDR1 MDHEN, CDR2 SYDVKM. The CDR3 length is 16 residues. The J segment lost 3 bases and the V segment lost 7 bases, leaving 10 bases of the junction unmatched. CDR3 sequence reads: CASNPSGRGRTDTQYF. The DNA of the CDR3 is TGTGCCAGCAACCCTAGCGGGAGAGGGAGGACAGATACGCAGTATTTT.

This clonotype was counted ten times or more. The CDR3 reads CASSSMDSPVYYEQYF. The CDR3 DNA sequence: TGTGCCAGCAGTTCGATGGACAGTCCAGTCTACTACGAGCAGTACTTC. The chain joins TRBV28 to TRBJ2-7, with D perhaps TRBD1 (6 bases). This CDR3 region has 16 residues. Germline V gives CDR1 MDHEN, CDR2 SYDVKM. V lost 4 bases, J lost 3 bases, and 19 bases lay in between.

V gene TRBV11-2 combines with J gene TRBJ2-5; D is uncertain. Germline CDR1 is SGHAT and CDR2 is FQNNGV. V was clipped by 4 bases and J by 1 base, with 7 bases between them. The CDR3 has 13 amino acids. In nucleotides, the CDR3 is TGTGCCAGCAGCTCAAAATTCCAAGAGACCCAGTACTTC. It specifies CASSSKFQETQYF.

This clonotype was seen more than once but under ten times. The V gene is TRBV7-8, the J gene TRBJ2-2; D is perhaps TRBD1 (7 bases). This CDR3 contains 17 residues. V shed 7 bases and J shed 2 bases, with 20 bases lying between them. Per the germline V gene, CDR1 is SGHVS and CDR2 is FQNEAQ. Here the CDR3 reads CASTPGQGGPNTGELFF. The CDR3, as DNA: TGTGCCAGCACCCCCGGGCAGGGGGGACCAAACACCGGGGAGCTGTTTTTT.

This clonotype was counted ten times or more. The chain carries TRBV7-2 and TRBJ2-5, with D uncertain. Germline lookup yields CDR1 SGHTA and CDR2 FQGNSA. The CDR3 is 13 amino acids. V gave up 3 bases and J gave up 1 base, with 6 bases separating them. The CDR3 region is CASSFATQETQYF. Here the CDR3 DNA reads TGTGCCAGCAGCTTCGCAACCCAAGAGACCCAGTACTTC.

In its sample, this clonotype was seen many times. The J gene is TRBJ1-1, the V gene TRBV3-1; D unresolved. The ends were cut back, 2 bases at V and 3 bases at J, with 7 bases in the middle. This CDR3 is built from 13 residues. CDR1 and CDR2 from the germline V gene are LGHDT and YNNKEL (reference sequence). The CDR3 loop reads CASSQYRDTEAFF. The CDR3 DNA reads as TGTGCCAGCAGCCAATATCGGGACACTGAAGCTTTCTTT.

By frequency in the sample, this clonotype is medium-sized. The CDR3 DNA is TGTGCCAGCAGCTTCCACTCCGGGGGCAATGAGCAGTTCTTC. It translates to CASSFHSGGNEQFF. The rearrangement joins TRBV7-2 to TRBJ2-1; possibly TRBD2 for D (6 bases). In germline, CDR1 is SGHTA, CDR2 FQGNSA. Deletions cut 3 bases from V and 6 bases from J, with 12 bases between. This CDR3 is 14 amino acids long.

This clonotype was counted many times. This chain uses TRBV5-1 with TRBJ2-1; D gene ambiguous. Trimming removed 3 bases from V and 4 bases from J, with 14 bases in between. Germline V gives CDR1 SGHRS, CDR2 YFSETQ. The CDR3 runs to 15 residues. CDR3 sequence: CASSSPPGRYNEQFF. The CDR3 coding sequence is TGCGCCAGCAGCTCTCCTCCCGGAAGATACAATGAGCAGTTCTTC.